This T cell receptor (beta chain) was captured by sequencing in a study of early T cells in non-severe SARS-CoV-2 infection (dated by TCRdb to the early 2020s). Concerning the study at large: Because TCR sequencing relied on bulk RNA taken from unsorted whole blood, pairing of alpha and beta chains was not possible. Results the study describes overall, beyond this receptor: Matching against VDJdb was skewed toward anti-spike CD8 responses, likely underestimated virus-specific expansions, and missed private and CD4 specificities.

Receptors were amplified or captured by 5' RACE. The instrument given in TCRdb is NextSeq 500. Unique molecular identifiers were attached to individual cDNA molecules in the TCR library protocol so that sequencing error and PCR bias could be corrected. Both TCR alpha and beta chains were sequenced, and tight co-correlation was observed between alpha and beta sequence abundances in each sample. As for the original processing: Decombinator V4 was used to annotate the V gene, J gene and CDR3 of the TCR sequences. TCRs were defined as expanded if a significant change between any two time points was detected under a Poisson model with p below 0.0001. TCR abundances were normalised to the total number of TCRs sequenced per sample and were expressed as counts per million. MAIT TCRs were defined by TRAV1-2 paired with TRAJ12, TRAJ20 or TRAJ33, and iNKT TCRs by TRAV10 paired with TRAJ18. VDJdb, accessed on 1 November 2021, was searched for TCRs annotated for CMV, EBV and SARS-CoV-2, and TCRs annotated for more than one antigen were excluded. Using fastp trimming at Q25 and MiXCR clonotype assembly, TCRdb reanalyzed the public sequencing data and kept in-frame beta chains. Merged by CDR3 protein, the rows form single entries marked with the most common genes and DNA. The V and J calls were determined by TCRdb, not by the authors. Counted in this sample were roughly 46,000 distinct CDR3 sequences; less than 9.5% of them appeared once. The leading ten clones occupy approximately 5.4% of the sample.

V trim: 3 bases; J trim: 0 bases; unmatched bases: 11. Reading the germline V gene gives CDR1 SGHRS and CDR2 YFSETQ. From the cysteine up to the phenylalanine, the CDR3 has a length of 17 residues. This entry keeps only the CDR3 DNA: 51 bases, framed from base 1. Worth noting for this clonotype: Its antigen specificity is not known. No qualities accompany the bases; no much larger clone lies one base away.

This was a case-control study nested in a cohort of healthcare workers in London, UK, who had nasopharyngeal swab PCR tests and blood samples taken every week. Healthcare workers were recruited during the week of the UK lockdown, between 23 and 31 March 2020, and followed weekly for up to roughly 15 weeks. The input for sequencing was whole blood, taken at baseline. The chain links TRBV5-1 with TRBJ1-1; 7 junctional bases match TRBD1. This receptor was taken from an adult who was a healthcare worker with PCR-confirmed SARS-CoV-2 infection or an uninfected control (not recorded which). The CDR3 in this case is CASSSGRSQGVNTEAFF. The nucleotide sequence reads TGCGCCAGCAGCTCGGGACGGAGCCAGGGGGTGAACACTGAAGCTTTCTTT. With the rest looked up from the reference TRBV5-1 and TRBJ1-1 genes rather than sequenced, the full variable domain is KAGVTQTPRYLIKTRGQQVTLSCSPISGHRSVSWYQQTPGQGLQFLFEYFSETQRNKGNFPGRFSGRQFSNSRSEMNVSTLELGDSALYLCASSSGRSQGVNTEAFFGQGTRLTVV.